This passage covers 32 T cell receptor beta chains from one sample sequenced in a study of graft-versus-host responses after intestinal transplantation. Using immunoSEQ multiplex PCR, the repertoire was profiled, and TCRdb retains in-frame clones only, with some absent. The sample contains 75,000 to 100,000 clones, 85% to 95% of which appear only once. No antigen has been identified for these receptors. The specimen comprised unstimulated CD8+ T cells sorted from spleen or lymph node cells, sampled before intestinal transplant. The receptors derive from a human donor who received an intestinal transplant.

The chain combines TRBV27 with TRBJ1-6, with D perhaps matching TRBD1 (5 bases). The V end lost 3 bases, the J end lost 9 bases, and 18 bases lay between the germline ends. Germline V gives CDR1 MNHEY, CDR2 SMNVEV (reference sequence). This CDR3 region has 16 residues. The CDR3 sequence: CASSFFGGNGGSPLHF. The DNA for the CDR3 is TGTGCCAGCAGTTTTTTTGGGGGGAATGGCGGTTCACCCCTCCACTTT.

This clone was found a few times. The rearrangement joins TRBV10-2 to TRBJ2-7, with 7 positions matching TRBD1. The germline V gene has CDR1 WSHSY and CDR2 SAAADI. Trimming cost V 3 bases and J 4 bases; bases outside gene matches: 9. The CDR3 covers 15 residues. The CDR3 sequence: CASSDQGDSRYEQYF. CDR3 bases: TGCGCCAGCAGTGACCAAGGGGACAGTAGATACGAGCAGTACTTC.

The J gene is TRBJ2-2, the V gene TRBV7-3, with D tentatively TRBD2 (5 bases). Between the trimmed V and J ends, which lost 2 bases and 4 bases, there was a span of 5 bases. Per the germline V gene, CDR1 is SGHTA and CDR2 is FQGTGA. CDR3 length: 13 residues. CDR3 loop: CASSLAGTGELFF. In DNA form, the CDR3 reads TGTGCCAGCAGCTTAGCGGGCACCGGGGAGCTGTTTTTT.

The chain is built from TRBV2 and TRBJ2-7; the D is unclear. V gave up 6 bases and J gave up 0 bases, with 3 bases separating them. In germline, CDR1 is SNHLY, CDR2 FYNNEI. The CDR3 consists of 11 residues. In nucleotides, the CDR3 is TGTGCCAGCAGCGTCTCCTACGAGCAGTACTTC. This encodes CASSVSYEQYF. The full variable domain, in which reference TRBV2 and TRBJ2-7 provide the parts outside the CDR3, is EPEVTQTPSHQVTQMGQEVILRCVPISNHLYFYWYRQILGQKVEFLVSFYNNEISEKSEIFDDQFSVERPDGSNFTLKIRSTKLEDSAMYFCASSVSYEQYFGPGTRLTVT.

The gene calls are TRBV6-6 and TRBJ1-1; no definite D call. CDR1 is MNHNY, CDR2 SVGAGI, per germline (reference sequence). The germline V and J ends were trimmed by 2 bases and 6 bases, with 7 bases remaining between them. This CDR3 contains 12 residues. CDR3 nucleotide sequence: TGTGCCAGCAGTTACGGTCGGTCTGAAGCTTTCTTT. Translation: CASSYGRSEAFF.

This chain uses TRBV5-3 with TRBJ1-6, with D possibly TRBD1 on 6 matching bases. TRBV5-3 is an ORF; its function is uncertain. This CDR3 contains 15 residues. V was trimmed by 1 base and J by 8 bases, leaving 13 bases between them. The chain's CDR3 is CARSLRGKEDSPLHF. CDR3 nucleotides: TGTGCCAGAAGCTTGAGGGGGAAAGAGGATTCACCCCTCCACTTT.

This chain connects TRBV6-6 to TRBJ2-2; the match to TRBD1 covers 9 bases. The CDR3 is 14 amino acids. V gave up 8 bases and J gave up 8 bases; unmatched junction bases: 9. Germline V gene data show CDR1 as MNHNY and CDR2 as SVGAGI (reference sequence). The CDR3 coding sequence is TGTGCCAGCCGGGACAGGGTTGATCGGGGGGAGCTGTTTTTT. Translation: CASRDRVDRGELFF.

This sequence joins TRBV4-1 and TRBJ2-7; possible D gene TRBD1, 5 bases. Trimming removed 5 bases from V and 2 bases from J, with 10 bases in between. CDR1 and CDR2 from the germline V gene are MGHRA and YSYEKL. The CDR3 length is 13 residues. Here the CDR3 reads CASSSGAPYEQYF. As DNA, the CDR3 is TGCGCCAGCAGCAGTGGGGCCCCCTACGAGCAGTACTTC.

The chain uses TRBV6-5 and TRBJ2-3, with a possible D match to TRBD1 (6 bases). Germline V gene lookup returns CDR1 MNHEY and CDR2 SVGAGI. CDR3 size: 13 residues. V lost 6 bases, J lost 5 bases, and 12 bases lay in between. The CDR3 sequence is CASSFGTRDTQYF. The CDR3 DNA sequence: TGTGCCAGCAGCTTCGGGACAAGAGATACGCAGTATTTT.

This chain uses TRBV6-1 with TRBJ2-1; no clear D. There are 15 residues in the CDR3. The germline V gene encodes CDR1 MNHNS and CDR2 SASEGT. V was trimmed by 2 bases and J by 2 bases, leaving 10 bases between them. The CDR3 sequence: CASSEIENPYNEQFF. In nucleotides, the CDR3 is TGTGCCAGCAGTGAAATAGAGAACCCCTACAATGAGCAGTTCTTC.

This chain joins TRBV9 and TRBJ2-1, with 12 bases that match TRBD2. The CDR3 is 17 amino acids. The trim removed 3 bases at V and 0 bases at J, leaving 4 bases unmatched. Germline CDR1 and CDR2: SGDLS and YYNGEE. This CDR3 reads CASSGTSGVRSYNEQFF. The DNA for the CDR3 is TGTGCCAGCAGCGGGACTAGCGGGGTCCGCTCCTACAATGAGCAGTTCTTC.

The rearrangement joins TRBV28 to TRBJ2-5, with TRBD2 matching 10 bases. The J call may be wrong; the DNA end is better matched by TRBJ2-7. In germline, CDR1 is MDHEN, CDR2 SYDVKM. CDR3 length equals 14 residues. CDR3 sequence (DNA): TGTGCCAGCAGTCCAGGACTAGCGGTCTACGAGCAGTACTTC. Translation gives CASSPGLAVYEQYF.

This sequence joins TRBV5-1 and TRBJ2-7, with 11 bases that match TRBD2. The length of the CDR3 is 15 residues. After removal of 2 bases from V and 3 bases from J, the junction contained 4 bases not matched to a gene. Germline V gene data show CDR1 as SGHRS and CDR2 as YFSETQ. CDR3 in amino acids: CASSLLAGDNYEQYF. The CDR3 DNA reads as TGCGCCAGCAGCTTACTAGCGGGAGATAACTACGAGCAGTACTTC.

This clone appeared once. The chain combines TRBV13 with TRBJ2-5; no clear D. V was trimmed by 1 base and J by 0 bases, leaving 6 bases between them. Germline CDR1 reads PRHDT; CDR2 reads FYEKMQ (reference sequence). The CDR3 spans 14 residues. Written as DNA, the CDR3 is TGTGCCAGCAGCTTAGCTACGAACCAAGAGACCCAGTACTTC. As protein: CASSLATNQETQYF.

CDR3 sequence reads: CATSRPDSNYGYTF. The DNA for the CDR3 is TGTGCCACCAGCAGACCGGACAGCAACTATGGCTACACCTTC. The chain carries TRBV15 and TRBJ1-2, with D perhaps matching TRBD1 (6 bases). CDR1 and CDR2 (germline): LNHNV, YYDKDF (reference sequence). V gave up 2 bases and J gave up 2 bases, with 9 bases separating them. The CDR3 loop spans 14 amino acids.

This sequence joins TRBV19 and TRBJ1-1, with D possibly TRBD1 on 6 matching bases. Germline V gives CDR1 LNHDA, CDR2 SQIVND (reference sequence). Trimming left V 5 bases short and J 0 bases short, with 10 bases between. The CDR3 spans 14 residues. The CDR3 region has the DNA TGTGCCAGTAGTGGGGGACAAATGAACACTGAAGCTTTCTTT. This translates into CASSGGQMNTEAFF.

V and J are TRBV6-1 and TRBJ1-5, with D maybe TRBD1 (5 bases). This CDR3 has 17 amino acids. Trimming took 2 bases from V and 3 from J, leaving 17 bases between them. Germline CDR1 reads MNHNS; CDR2 reads SASEGT. The CDR3 spells CASSELVRDYTNQPQHF. The CDR3 DNA is TGTGCCAGCAGTGAACTGGTCCGGGACTACACCAATCAGCCCCAGCATTTT.

V gene TRBV4-2 combines with J gene TRBJ2-3; TRBD2 matches at 8 bases. CDR1 LGHNA and CDR2 YNFKEQ come from the germline V gene. This CDR3 contains 13 residues. With V trimmed by 6 bases and J by 4 bases, 3 bases remained unmatched. In DNA, the CDR3 is TGTGCCAGCAGAGGACTAGCAGCAGATACGCAGTATTTT. It encodes CASRGLAADTQYF.

This chain links TRBV7-2 with TRBJ2-1; no reliable D call. CDR1 and CDR2 (germline): SGHTA, FQGNSA. V lost 1 base and J lost 2, with 9 bases in between. This CDR3 region has 15 residues. CDR3 in amino acids: CASSLVLDPYNEQFF. The CDR3 DNA sequence: TGTGCCAGCAGCTTAGTTCTAGACCCCTACAATGAGCAGTTCTTC. The full variable domain, its missing parts supplied by reference TRBV7-2 and TRBJ2-1, is GAGVSQSPSNKVTEKGKDVELRCDPISGHTALYWYRQSLGQGLEFLIYFQGNSAPDKSGLPSDRFSAERTGGSVSTLTIQRTQQEDSAVYLCASSLVLDPYNEQFFGPGTRLTVL.

V usage is TRBV2 and J usage is TRBJ2-5; 9 bases agree with TRBD2. The CDR3 is 15 residues long. V trimming: 4 bases; J trimming: 2 bases; junction bases outside the gene matches: 5. The germline V gene has CDR1 SNHLY and CDR2 FYNNEI. The chain's CDR3 is CASSGLAGPQETQYF. In nucleotides, the CDR3 is TGTGCCAGCAGTGGGCTAGCGGGACCACAAGAGACCCAGTACTTC.

This clone came up once. V gene TRBV19 combines with J gene TRBJ1-1, with 10 bases fitting TRBD1. CDR3 length: 17 residues. V lost 5 bases, J lost 5 bases, and 14 bases stayed unmatched. In germline, CDR1 is LNHDA, CDR2 SQIVND (reference sequence). CDR3 in DNA: TGTGCCAGTAGTTTCACCGGGACAGGGGCTGGTCTGACTGAAGCTTTCTTT. It translates to CASSFTGTGAGLTEAFF.

The chain is built from TRBV4-2 and TRBJ1-2, with TRBD1 as a possible D gene (6 bases). The CDR3 is 15 residues long. The V end lost 3 bases, the J end lost 5 bases, and 16 bases lay between the germline ends. Germline CDR1 reads LGHNA; CDR2 reads YNFKEQ. As DNA, the CDR3 is TGTGCCAGCAGCCATAGGACAGCCGACTCGTATGGCTACACCTTC. Translating gives CASSHRTADSYGYTF.

J is TRBJ2-5 and V is TRBV7-6; D remains ambiguous. V lost 2 bases, J lost 4 bases, and 11 bases lay in between. The CDR3 is made up of 14 amino acids. Germline loops: CDR1 SGHVS, CDR2 FNYEAQ. The CDR3 is CASSLNPFGETQYF. The CDR3 bases are TGTGCCAGCAGCTTAAACCCTTTCGGAGAGACCCAGTACTTC. The complete variable domain, with remaining parts taken from reference TRBV7-6 and TRBJ2-5, reads GAGVSQSPRYKVTKRGQDVALRCDPISGHVSLYWYRQALGQGPEFLTYFNYEAQQDKSGLPNDRFSAERPEGSISTLTIQRTEQRDSAMYRCASSLNPFGETQYFGPGTRLLVL.

V and J are TRBV27 and TRBJ2-5; 9 bases are shared with TRBD2. V was clipped by 3 bases and J by 5 bases; unmatched bases: 7. CDR3 length equals 15 residues. The V gene's germline CDR1 is MNHEY and CDR2 SMNVEV (reference sequence). This CDR3 is CASSLGGRAGETQYF. In DNA form, the CDR3 reads TGTGCCAGCAGTTTGGGCGGGAGGGCCGGGGAGACCCAGTACTTC.

The chain links TRBV5-5 to TRBJ1-5, with D possibly TRBD1 on 5 matching bases. CDR3 length equals 16 residues. The germline gives CDR1 SGHKS, CDR2 YYEKEE (reference sequence). The ends were cut back, 1 base at V and 3 bases at J, with 14 bases in the middle. In DNA, the CDR3 is TGTGCCAGCAGCTTGTTTGTATCGGGGGACAATCAGCCCCAGCATTTT. Protein sequence: CASSLFVSGDNQPQHF.

V gene TRBV7-6 combines with J gene TRBJ2-5; D is undetermined. V shed 6 bases and J shed 5 bases, with 7 bases lying between them. Germline CDR1 reads SGHVS; CDR2 reads FNYEAQ. The CDR3 covers 11 residues. The CDR3 coding sequence is TGTGCCAGCAGGAGTGAGGAGACCCAGTACTTC. This encodes CASRSEETQYF.

The V gene is TRBV6-6, the J gene TRBJ2-5; no firm D call. CDR1 MNHNY and CDR2 SVGAGI come from the germline V gene (reference sequence). The V and J ends lost 2 bases and 2 bases respectively, with 9 bases between them. The CDR3 loop spans 14 amino acids. CDR3: CASSYPIDQETQYF. The CDR3 DNA is TGTGCCAGCAGTTACCCCATAGATCAAGAGACCCAGTACTTC.

V usage is TRBV28 and J usage is TRBJ2-3; TRBD2 is a possible D gene (5 bases). V dropped 7 bases and J dropped 4 bases, with 15 bases sitting between them. Germline CDR1 MDHEN, CDR2 SYDVKM. The CDR3 totals 14 residues. CDR3 sequence reads: CASTWASSADTQYF. The DNA for the CDR3 is TGTGCCAGCACTTGGGCTAGCTCGGCAGATACGCAGTATTTT.

This chain uses TRBV19 with TRBJ2-3, with 9 nucleotides matching TRBD1. The CDR3 totals 14 residues. The junction had 12 bases not matched to a gene; V was cut back by 6 bases and J by 11 bases. Germline V gives CDR1 LNHDA, CDR2 SQIVND (reference sequence). CDR3 nucleotide sequence: TGTGCCAGTAGCCCTACTACAGGGGGCGGTGAGCAGTATTTT. Its protein product is CASSPTTGGGEQYF.

The DNA for the CDR3 is TGTGCCACAAAAACTAGCGGAGGGTCCTACAATGAGCAGTTCTTC. Its protein is CATKTSGGSYNEQFF. The chain has TRBV6-5 and TRBJ2-1, with 8 bases aligning to TRBD2. The CDR3 is made up of 15 amino acids. The germline CDR1 and CDR2 sequences are MNHEY and SVGAGI. J lost 1 base, V lost 10 bases, and 9 bases had no gene match.

This clone was found once. The chain combines TRBV4-1 with TRBJ1-1, with D maybe TRBD1 (5 bases). V was pared by 1 base and J by 8 bases, with 14 bases between. CDR1 MGHRA and CDR2 YSYEKL come from the germline V gene. The CDR3 length is 14 residues. The CDR3 nucleotides read TGCGCCAGCAGCCAAGTACACGGGGACTTGGAAGCTTTCTTT. It encodes CASSQVHGDLEAFF.

As to this clone: In the same sample, other DNA sequences code for this CDR3. The chain recombines TRBV19 with TRBJ2-7; tentative D call: TRBD1 (6 bases). CDR3 length: 12 residues. V lost 3 bases and J lost 6, with 9 bases in between. Germline V gene data show CDR1 as LNHDA and CDR2 as SQIVND (reference sequence). The CDR3 loop reads CASSIGTSEQYF. The CDR3, as DNA: TGTGCCAGTAGTATTGGGACAAGCGAGCAGTACTTC.